This T cell receptor beta chain was sequenced for a study of shared clonotypes between healthy human individuals. Germline V gene data show CDR1 as LGHNA and CDR2 as YNFKEQ. The CDR3 is 16 residues long. Roughly 30,000 T cell genomes, or 250 to 300 ng DNA, went into replicate PCRs of unsorted PBMC. The authors sequenced unsorted PBMC DNA on ten immunoSEQ deep assay plates. The protocol was immunoSEQ multiplex PCR, while the TCRdb copy is restricted to in-frame clones and leaves out a portion. The data show 450,000 to 500,000 clones, with roughly 80% seen just once and approximately 12% held by the top ten. Roughly 82 million PBMCs served as the genomic DNA source for unsorted samples.

The V and J genes are TRBV4-2 and TRBJ2-5; D is uncertain. The DNA end lines up better with TRBJ2-7; the J call may be wrong. This TCR was sampled from a woman aged 35 to 49 in good health. Some clones in this sample may be carry-over from other donors' samples. Sequenced material: PBMCs. The CDR3 spells CASSQDRTTLSYEQYF. CDR3 DNA: TGTGCCAGCAGCCAAGACCGCACGACACTTTCCTACGAGCAGTACTTC.